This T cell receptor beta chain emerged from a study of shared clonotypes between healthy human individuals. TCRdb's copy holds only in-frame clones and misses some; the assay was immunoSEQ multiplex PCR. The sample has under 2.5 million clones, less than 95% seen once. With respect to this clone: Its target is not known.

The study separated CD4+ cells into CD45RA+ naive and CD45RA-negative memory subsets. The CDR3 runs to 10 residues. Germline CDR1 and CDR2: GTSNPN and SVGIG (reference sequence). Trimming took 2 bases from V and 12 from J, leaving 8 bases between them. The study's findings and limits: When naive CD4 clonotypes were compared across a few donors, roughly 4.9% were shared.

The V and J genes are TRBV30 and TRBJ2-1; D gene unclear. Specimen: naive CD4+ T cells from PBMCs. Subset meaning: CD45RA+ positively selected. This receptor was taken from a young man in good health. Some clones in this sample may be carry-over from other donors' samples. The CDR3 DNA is TGTGCCTGGAGTAGCGATAGGCAGTTCTTC. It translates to CAWSSDRQFF. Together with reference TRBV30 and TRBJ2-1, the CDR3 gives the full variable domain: SQTIHQWPATLVQPVGSPLSLECTVEGTSNPNLYWYRQAAGRGLQLLFYSVGIGQISSEVPQNLSASRPQDRQFILSSKKLLLSDSGFYLCAWSSDRQFFGPGTRLTVL.